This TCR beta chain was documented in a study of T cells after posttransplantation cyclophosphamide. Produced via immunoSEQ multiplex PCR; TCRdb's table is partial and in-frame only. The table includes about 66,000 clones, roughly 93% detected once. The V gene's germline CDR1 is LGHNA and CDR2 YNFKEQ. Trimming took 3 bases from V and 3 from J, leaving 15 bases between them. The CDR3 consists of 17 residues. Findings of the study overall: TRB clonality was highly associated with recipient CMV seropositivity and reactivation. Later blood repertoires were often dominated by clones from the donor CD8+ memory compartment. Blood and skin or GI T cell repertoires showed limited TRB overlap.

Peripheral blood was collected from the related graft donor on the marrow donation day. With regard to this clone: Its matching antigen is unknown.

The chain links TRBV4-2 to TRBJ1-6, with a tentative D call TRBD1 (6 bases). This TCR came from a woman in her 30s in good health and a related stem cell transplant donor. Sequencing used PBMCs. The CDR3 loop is CASSQGRTGIYNSPLHF. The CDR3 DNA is TGTGCCAGCAGCCAGGGCCGAACAGGGATCTATAATTCACCCCTCCACTTT.